What follows are 2 T cell receptor beta chains derived from one specimen sequenced in a study of blood T cell repertoires in COVID-19. Profiled with immunoSEQ multiplex PCR; TCRdb holds only in-frame clones, not every one. The repertoire consists of 150,000 to 200,000 clones, with around 79% occurring once and the leading ten covering 15% to 20%. Material: peripheral blood. The receptors here all came from a man in his sixties with active or convalescent COVID-19.

CDR3 bases: TGTGCCAGCAGCTTAGGAGGGCGGAACACCGGGGAGCTGTTTTTT. This codes for CASSLGGRNTGELFF. V usage is TRBV7-9 and J usage is TRBJ2-2, with a weak D call TRBD2 (5 bases). V was cut by 1 base and J by 1 base, with 7 bases left in between. CDR1 and CDR2 (germline): SEHNR, FQNEAQ (reference sequence). The CDR3 length is 15 residues.

The genes are TRBV4-2 and TRBJ2-1; the D is unclear. V was cut by 1 base and J by 0 bases, with 16 bases left in between. Germline lookup yields CDR1 LGHNA and CDR2 YNFKEQ. The CDR3 has 18 amino acids. CDR3 region: CASSQVGLGRSSYNEQFF. In DNA form, the CDR3 reads TGTGCCAGCAGCCAAGTAGGCCTTGGTCGGAGCTCCTACAATGAGCAGTTCTTC.